The 23 T cell receptor beta chains presented below share a single source sample, sequenced in a study of T cell responses to AZD1222 COVID-19 vaccine. Sequenced by immunoSEQ multiplex PCR; TCRdb stores in-frame clones only, minus some. The data contain 95,000 to 150,000 clones, roughly 90% of them seen just once; the ten biggest clones take up roughly 1.4%. The sequences come from peripheral blood, collected on day 0 of AZD1222 vaccination. These receptor sequences come from an adult in good health.

The rearrangement uses TRBV7-3 and TRBJ2-1; 7 nucleotides match TRBD2. CDR1 SGHTA and CDR2 FQGTGA come from the germline V gene. Trimming cost V 3 bases and J 6 bases; bases outside gene matches: 8. There are 15 residues in the CDR3. The CDR3 loop reads CASSFGLGGSNEQFF. In nucleotides, the CDR3 is TGTGCCAGCAGCTTTGGACTAGGCGGCAGCAATGAGCAGTTCTTC.

The chain couples TRBV29-1 to TRBJ1-2, with D tentatively TRBD1 (6 bases). V was clipped by 4 bases and J by 8 bases, with 20 bases between them. The CDR3 contains 14 residues. Germline V CDR1 and CDR2: SQVTM, ANQGSEA. This chain's CDR3 is CSVGLPGTLLGYTF. The CDR3 nucleotides are TGCAGCGTTGGCCTCCCCGGGACACTACTCGGCTACACCTTC. Full variable domain (outside the CDR3, taken from reference TRBV29-1 and TRBJ1-2): SAVISQKPSRDICQRGTSLTIQCQVDSQVTMMFWYRQQPGQSLTLIATANQGSEATYESGFVIDKFPISRPNLTFSTLTVSNMSPEDSSIYLCSVGLPGTLLGYTFGSGTRLTVV.

The V gene is TRBV10-1, the J gene TRBJ1-4; D uncertain. CDR1 WNHNN and CDR2 SYGVQD come from the germline V gene (reference sequence). Trimming cost V 0 bases and J 8 bases, with 13 bases left between them. The CDR3 runs to 15 residues. In DNA, the CDR3 is TGCGCCAGCAGTGAGTCGGTGGGGTTTGGCGAAAAACTGTTTTTT. Amino acid sequence: CASSESVGFGEKLFF.

The chain employs TRBV5-4 and TRBJ1-4, with unresolved D. This CDR3 region has 15 residues. Trimming took 2 bases from V and 0 from J, leaving 8 bases between them. Looked up from germline, CDR1 is SGHNT and CDR2 is YYREEE (reference sequence). DNA of the CDR3: TGTGCCAGCAGCTTCTCGCTTGCAACTAATGAAAAACTGTTTTTT. Translated: CASSFSLATNEKLFF. Full variable domain (rest looked up from reference TRBV5-4 and TRBJ1-4): ETGVTQSPTHLIKTRGQQVTLRCSSQSGHNTVSWYQQALGQGPQFIFQYYREEENGRGNFPPRFSGLQFPNYSSELNVNALELDDSALYLCASSFSLATNEKLFFGSGTQLSVL.

The chain has TRBV7-5 and TRBJ2-7; the D call TRBD2 from the table was never checked on the DNA. TRBV7-5 is annotated as a pseudogene. The length of the CDR3 is 14 residues. The chain's CDR3 is CVRSFFHYSYEQYF. In DNA, the CDR3 is TGTGTCAGAAGCTTCTTCCACTACTCCTACGAGCAGTACTTC.

V and J are TRBV5-1 and TRBJ1-4, with D possibly TRBD1 on 5 matching bases. CDR3 length equals 14 residues. V lost 3 bases, J lost 11 bases, and 17 bases lay in between. Germline loops: CDR1 SGHRS, CDR2 YFSETQ. The CDR3 region has the DNA TGCGCCAGCAGCTCCTCCCTACAGGCCGGTAAACTGTTTTTT. It codes for CASSSSLQAGKLFF.

The chain is built from TRBV2 and TRBJ2-7, with TRBD2 matching over 11 bases. There are 14 residues in the CDR3. The germline CDR1 and CDR2 sequences are SNHLY and FYNNEI. J was trimmed by 6 bases and V by 7 bases; bases with no gene match: 8. CDR3 sequence: CASMMLAGGGEQYF. CDR3 sequence (DNA): TGTGCCAGCATGATGCTAGCGGGAGGAGGCGAGCAGTACTTC.

This clone was seen just once. V gene TRBV19 combines with J gene TRBJ2-4, with 9 nucleotides matching TRBD1. After removal of 5 bases from V and 0 bases from J, the junction contained 8 bases not matched to a gene. There are 17 residues in the CDR3. Germline values: CDR1 LNHDA, CDR2 SQIVND (reference sequence). The CDR3 loop is CASSDGQGSLAKNIQYF. The CDR3 region has the DNA TGTGCCAGTAGTGATGGACAGGGGTCTCTAGCCAAAAACATTCAGTACTTC.

This CDR3 reads CSASGQELRMNTEAFF. CDR3 coding DNA: TGCAGTGCTAGTGGTCAGGAGCTTCGGATGAACACTGAAGCTTTCTTT. This chain uses TRBV20-1 with TRBJ1-1, with D hard to call. The CDR3 sequence is 16 residues long. Trimming removed 3 bases at V and 0 bases at J, with 17 bases between. CDR1 and CDR2 (germline): DFQATT, SNEGSKA (reference sequence).

The genes are TRBV28 and TRBJ1-2; 12 nucleotides agree with TRBD1. Per germline, CDR1 MDHEN and CDR2 SYDVKM. The CDR3 contains 13 residues. V lost 2 bases, J lost 11 bases, and 3 bases stayed unmatched. The CDR3 region is CASSLGTGGGYTF. As DNA, the CDR3 is TGTGCCAGCAGTTTAGGGACAGGGGGCGGTTACACCTTC.

This chain connects TRBV21-1 to TRBJ2-2; the table's D call of TRBD1 was not tested on the DNA. TRBV21-1 is tagged as a pseudogene. This CDR3 region has 17 residues. The CDR3 bases are TGTGCCAGCAGCAAAGTCGGCGTTCGGACAGGGGCCGGGGAGCTGTTTTTT. Translated, it gives CASSKVGVRTGAGELFF.

In its sample, this clone was seen once. The J gene is TRBJ2-7, the V gene TRBV28; the D is unclear. V gave up 2 bases and J gave up 4 bases, with 12 bases separating them. Germline V gene lookup returns CDR1 MDHEN and CDR2 SYDVKM. The CDR3 has 14 amino acids. The DNA for the CDR3 is TGTGCCAGCAGTTTAAAAAAGTTGGATTACGAGCAGTACTTC. Encoded protein: CASSLKKLDYEQYF.

CDR3 residues: CASSFPPGQGRYYGYTF. CDR3 sequence (DNA): TGTGCCAGCAGTTTCCCACCCGGACAGGGGCGGTACTATGGCTACACCTTC. This chain connects TRBV6-2 or TRBV6-3 to TRBJ1-2; 9 nucleotides line up with TRBD1. The V gene's germline CDR1 is MNHEY and CDR2 SVGEGT. CDR3 length equals 17 residues. V lost 4 bases to trimming and J lost 3 bases; unmatched junction nucleotides: 12.

The chain carries TRBV12-3 or TRBV12-4 and TRBJ1-2; D possibly corresponds to TRBD1 (5 bases). CDR3 size: 11 residues. Trimming took 6 bases from V and 4 from J, leaving 6 bases between them. CDR3 sequence (DNA): TGTGCCAGCAGCGACAGCTATGGCTACACCTTC. It is translated as CASSDSYGYTF.

The rearrangement joins TRBV6-1 to TRBJ1-4; D unclear. Trimming cost V 1 base and J 4 bases, with 4 bases left between them. The CDR3 runs to 13 residues. Germline CDR1 MNHNS, CDR2 SASEGT. CDR3 sequence reads: CASSEGGNEKLFF. DNA of the CDR3: TGTGCCAGCAGTGAAGGGGGTAATGAAAAACTGTTTTTT.

The chain is built from TRBV5-4 and TRBJ2-7; D is perhaps TRBD2 (5 bases). The V end lost 4 bases, the J end lost 9 bases, and 17 bases lay between the germline ends. This CDR3 has 13 amino acids. The germline gives CDR1 SGHNT, CDR2 YYREEE (reference sequence). CDR3 sequence: CASSLGRGGGQYF. The CDR3 nucleotides are TGTGCCAGCAGCCTTGGGAGAGGCGGTGGGCAGTACTTC.

The rearrangement uses TRBV7-9 and TRBJ2-7, with D possibly matching TRBD1 (6 bases). Germline lookup yields CDR1 SEHNR and CDR2 FQNEAQ (reference sequence). V shed 5 bases and J shed 2 bases, with 13 bases lying between them. The length of the CDR3 is 14 residues. The CDR3: CASSQGTLAYEQYF. DNA for the CDR3: TGTGCCAGCAGCCAGGGGACGTTGGCCTACGAGCAGTACTTC. The full variable domain, rest sourced from reference TRBV7-9 and TRBJ2-7, is DTGVSQNPRHKITKRGQNVTFRCDPISEHNRLYWYRQTLGQGPEFLTYFQNEAQLEKSRLLSDRFSAERPKGSFSTLEIQRTEQGDSAMYLCASSQGTLAYEQYFGPGTRLTVT.

This clone was recorded once. The V and J genes are TRBV9 and TRBJ2-5, with 15 bases that match TRBD2. CDR1 is SGDLS and CDR2 is YYNGEE in the germline V gene. Losses at the gene ends were 4 bases for V and 5 bases for J; bases not matched to a gene: 9. There are 17 residues in the CDR3. The CDR3 region is CASSPRTSGGGMETQYF. CDR3 DNA sequence: TGTGCCAGCAGCCCTAGGACTAGCGGGGGGGGTATGGAGACCCAGTACTTC.

This clone has a handful of counts. This sequence joins TRBV7-9 and TRBJ1-1; D remains ambiguous. This CDR3 has 15 amino acids. V lost 3 bases and J 0 bases, leaving 11 bases between the germline ends. Germline lookup yields CDR1 SEHNR and CDR2 FQNEAQ (reference sequence). The CDR3 sequence: CASSFILQMNTEAFF. The CDR3 nucleotides read TGTGCCAGCAGCTTCATACTACAGATGAACACTGAAGCTTTCTTT.

This clone was recorded once. The gene calls are TRBV10-3 and TRBJ2-1; 8 positions match TRBD2. Germline assignment: CDR1 ENHRY and CDR2 SYGVKD. The junction had 7 bases not matched to a gene; V was cut back by 10 bases and J by 5 bases. The CDR3 is 13 amino acids. CDR3 region: CATISGIDNEQFF. Here the CDR3 DNA reads TGTGCCACGATTAGCGGGATCGACAATGAGCAGTTCTTC.

This sequence joins TRBV12-3 or TRBV12-4 and TRBJ1-3, with D uncertain. The CDR3 consists of 10 residues. V lost 8 bases, J lost 7 bases, and 6 bases lay in between. The chain's CDR3 is CASRLNTIYF. Written as DNA, the CDR3 is TGTGCCAGCCGCCTCAACACCATATATTTT.

V gene TRBV11-3 combines with J gene TRBJ1-1; maybe TRBD1 (5 bases). The CDR3 is made up of 18 amino acids. V lost 1 base and J lost 1, with 19 bases in between. Germline CDR1 SGHNT, CDR2 YENEEA. The CDR3 nucleotides read TGTGCCAGCAGCTTAGGCTTGGCGTTGGGCGGGACGAACACTGAAGCTTTCTTT. Its translation is CASSLGLALGGTNTEAFF.

The rearrangement joins TRBV10-3 to TRBJ2-3; 8 nucleotides line up with TRBD1. The CDR3 consists of 14 residues. V dropped 5 bases and J dropped 1; count of bases not matched to a gene: 2. Germline V gives CDR1 ENHRY, CDR2 SYGVKD. Here the CDR3 reads CAISSDRGTDTQYF. The CDR3 region has the DNA TGTGCCATCAGTTCGGACAGGGGCACAGATACGCAGTATTTT.